This TCR beta chain was found in a study of T cell clonotyping in hematopoietic cell transplantation. The study's findings and limits: Higher Inverse Simpson Index values in graft donor and pretransplant recipient predicted broader posttransplant TCR diversity. Pathologically expanded recipient clonotypes increased progressively from day 30 to day 180 as diversity fell.

The germline V gene encodes CDR1 MNHNY and CDR2 SVGAGI (reference sequence). Trimming stripped 2 bases from V and 6 bases from J, with 3 bases between. The CDR3 runs to 11 residues. Worth noting for this clone: As yet, its antigen is unknown.

Clones were sequenced by immunoSEQ multiplex PCR, and TCRdb holds only the in-frame ones, with some missing. The sample has 5,000 to 6,000 clones, over 60% seen once. The rearrangement uses TRBV6-6 and TRBJ2-3; D is ambiguous. This sample comprised PBMCs, obtained 100 days after allogeneic stem cell transplant. The receptor was derived from a female patient between 50 and 59 years old who had an allogeneic stem cell transplant, so the T cells may come from the graft donor. Some clones in this sample may be carry-over from other donors' samples. Written as DNA, the CDR3 is TGTGCCAGCAGTTACGGGGATACGCAGTATTTT. Translating it yields CASSYGDTQYF.